This T cell receptor (beta chain) was recorded in a study of cytomegalovirus exposure and HLA in healthy donors. Study-level results: A later analysis found TCR association rates differed by HLA locus, highest for DRB1 and lowest for HLA-C. An observed cluster of highly shared sequence variants was recorded as a likely sequencing artifact.

The PCR employed 60 Vbeta primers together with 13 Jbeta primers. Original data processing: The authors later counted about 80 million unique TCR beta chains, roughly 10 million of them shared. Some clones are missing from TCRdb's copy, which holds only in-frame ones; the method was immunoSEQ multiplex PCR. The V and J calls and clone size come from that table; D and trimming were worked out from the DNA. This sample has around 67,000 clones, with over 60% found just once. This CDR3 is 15 amino acids long. The V gene's germline CDR1 is MNHEY and CDR2 SVGAGI. J gave up 3 bases and V 2 bases, and 5 bases lay outside the gene matches. A remark on this clone: What it binds is not known.

The V and J genes are TRBV6-5 and TRBJ1-1; 8 nucleotides match TRBD1. This TCR came from a woman aged 45-65 years in good health and CMV-seronegative. The source material was PBMCs. The CDR3 sequence: CASSYQVTGDTEAFF. The DNA of the CDR3 is TGTGCCAGCAGTTACCAGGTGACAGGGGACACTGAAGCTTTCTTT.